The source of this T cell receptor (beta chain) is a study of molecular identifiers for immune sequencing clone quantification. Looking at the study overall: Sequencing covered four of five parts into which replicate RNA from about 20,000 or 100,000 naive CD8 cells was split.

This clonotype was seen more than once but under ten times. What it binds is not known. The study, taken as a whole, reports: Clones of above 20 RNA copies carried over 97% of effector molecules; in naive cells they carried under 1%. Jurkat TCR RNA spiked in from one cell could reportedly be detected among about a million naive cells.

TCRdb re-called the PCR reads with MiXCR, one entry per CDR3 protein. Of 460,000 or so distinct CDR3 sequences listed, roughly 23% are singletons. From roughly 21,000 to 960,000 sorted cells, naive CD8 libraries were generated with 10%, 30% or 50% RNA. This sequence was found in a human donor in good health. Some libraries in this study had Jurkat cell RNA spiked in. The sequenced material came from naive CD8+ T cells from blood, with Jurkat cell RNA spiked in. Subset: FACS-sorted CD8+CD4-CCR7+CD45RA+ naive T cells.

The CDR3: CASSEMGNQPQHF. The CDR3 DNA follows: TGTGCCAGCAGCGAAATGGGCAATCAGCCCCAGCATTTT. V gene TRBV27 combines with J gene TRBJ1-5; D is uncertain. Germline V lookup: CDR1 MNHEY, CDR2 SMNVEV (reference sequence). Trimming stripped 6 bases from V and 2 bases from J, with 8 bases between. The CDR3 contains 13 residues.